This T cell receptor (beta chain) was sequenced for a study of T-cell reconstitution after alpha-beta-depleted transplantation in children. Study-wide results and caveats: There were reportedly several hundred expanded graft clones from which alpha-beta T cells came about two months after transplant. T cells produced anew were the main source of T-cell counts and diversity one year after transplant.

The TCRbeta library incorporated unique molecular identifiers. TCRdb used MiXCR to reprocess the PCR reads, holding one entry per CDR3 protein. Of 900,000 or so distinct CDR3 sequences in the sample, around 15% were seen once. This clonotype turned up a few times. Its matching antigen is unknown. Trimming left V 6 bases short and J 2 bases short, with 19 bases between. The CDR3 has 15 residues. Germline values: CDR1 SQVTM, CDR2 ANQGSEA. This rearrangement joins TRBV29-1 to TRBJ1-2, with TRBD1 as a possible D gene (6 bases). The sequencing used PBMCs, mostly from graft donor cells, collected 360 days after TCRalphabeta/CD19-depleted stem cell transplant. The clonotype was recovered from a male patient younger than 18 who had a stem cell transplant for acute lymphoblastic leukemia, so the T cells may come from the graft donor. The CDR3 is CSVPPEGGLNYGYTF. DNA for the CDR3: TGCAGCGTCCCCCCTGAAGGGGGACTGAACTATGGCTACACCTTC.